The source of this TCR beta chain is a study of beta chain features in type 1 diabetes. The wider study: Sorted cells, approximately 110,000,000 in number, were examined across all samples.

Study observations and caveats: The question left open here concerned HLA type influencing TCRB rearrangement.

On average, the one heparinised blood draw given by each donor was approximately 120 mL. Purity (above 95%) was reached by all sorted populations. Trimming cost V 6 bases and J 5 bases, with 13 bases left between them. Germline assignment: CDR1 SEHNR and CDR2 FQNEAQ (reference sequence). The CDR3 spans 13 residues. Note on this clone: As yet, its antigen is unknown.

The investigators reverse transcribed all of the isolated RNA, so they sequenced expressed TCRB transcripts. Generated by immunoSEQ multiplex PCR, the TCRdb table keeps only in-frame clones and is missing some. The sample has about 450,000 clones; about 10% are singletons. The clonotype was recovered from a young woman in good health. The rearrangement links TRBV7-9 to TRBJ1-2, with unresolved D. The sequencing input was naive CD4+ T cells from blood. The CDR3 loop reads CASRDSQGYGYTF. CDR3 DNA sequence: TGTGCCAGCAGGGACTCCCAAGGGTATGGCTACACCTTC.